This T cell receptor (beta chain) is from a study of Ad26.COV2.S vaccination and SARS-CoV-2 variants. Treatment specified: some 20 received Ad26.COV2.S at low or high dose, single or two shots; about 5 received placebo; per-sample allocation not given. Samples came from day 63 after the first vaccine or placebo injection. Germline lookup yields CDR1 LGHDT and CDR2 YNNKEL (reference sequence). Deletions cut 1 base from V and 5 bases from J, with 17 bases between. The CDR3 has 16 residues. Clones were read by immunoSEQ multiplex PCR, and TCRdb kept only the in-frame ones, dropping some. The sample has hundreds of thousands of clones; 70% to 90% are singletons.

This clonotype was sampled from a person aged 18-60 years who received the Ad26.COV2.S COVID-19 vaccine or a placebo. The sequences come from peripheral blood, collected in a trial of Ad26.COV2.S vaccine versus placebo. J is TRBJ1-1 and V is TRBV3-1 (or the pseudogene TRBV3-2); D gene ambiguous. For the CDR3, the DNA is TGTGCCAGCAGCCAAGGTCACTCCCTGCTAGGGACTGAAGCTTTCTTT. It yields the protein CASSQGHSLLGTEAFF.